What follows is one T cell receptor beta chain and its context. The authors' processing: Reference gene primers were amplified, and this amplification served to estimate nucleated cell counts. Only in-frame clones appear in the TCRdb table, and some are missing; sequencing was by immunoSEQ multiplex PCR. The V and J calls and clone size were taken over from that table, and D and trimming were inferred from the DNA. Among roughly 75,000 clones listed, approximately 80% were seen once. The record originates from a study of blood T cell repertoires in COVID-19. The origin of this receptor is a man aged 70 or older with acute or convalescent COVID-19. The sequenced sample consisted of peripheral blood.

The CDR3: CASSLKGTGSGNTIYF. For the CDR3, the DNA is TGCGCCAGCAGCTTGAAAGGGACAGGGAGCGGAAACACCATATATTTT. The chain has TRBV5-1 and TRBJ1-3; 9 bases line up with TRBD1. Germline CDR1 SGHRS, CDR2 YFSETQ. The CDR3 loop spans 16 amino acids. Trimming cost V 1 base and J 4 bases; bases outside gene matches: 6.